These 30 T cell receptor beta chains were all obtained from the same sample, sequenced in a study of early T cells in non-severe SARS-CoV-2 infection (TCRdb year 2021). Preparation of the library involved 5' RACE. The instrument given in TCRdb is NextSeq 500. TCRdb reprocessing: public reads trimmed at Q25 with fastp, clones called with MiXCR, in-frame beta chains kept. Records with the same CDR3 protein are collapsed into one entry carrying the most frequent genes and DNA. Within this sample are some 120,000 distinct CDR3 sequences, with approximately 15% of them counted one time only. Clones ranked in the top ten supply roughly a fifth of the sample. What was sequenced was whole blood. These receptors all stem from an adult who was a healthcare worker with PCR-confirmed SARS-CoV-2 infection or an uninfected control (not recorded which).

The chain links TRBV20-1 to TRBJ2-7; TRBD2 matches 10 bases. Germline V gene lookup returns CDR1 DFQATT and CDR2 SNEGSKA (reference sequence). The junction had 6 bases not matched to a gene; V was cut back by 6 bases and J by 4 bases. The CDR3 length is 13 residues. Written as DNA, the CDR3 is TGCAGTGCAGGGACTAGCGATGGGTACGAGCAGTACTTC. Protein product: CSAGTSDGYEQYF.

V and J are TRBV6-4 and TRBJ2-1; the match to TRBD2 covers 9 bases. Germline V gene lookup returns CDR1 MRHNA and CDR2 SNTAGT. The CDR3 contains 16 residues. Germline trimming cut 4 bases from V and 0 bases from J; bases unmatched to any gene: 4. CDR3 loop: CASSAERGASYNEQFF. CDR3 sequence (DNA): TGTGCCAGCAGTGCAGAGCGGGGGGCCTCCTACAATGAGCAGTTCTTC.

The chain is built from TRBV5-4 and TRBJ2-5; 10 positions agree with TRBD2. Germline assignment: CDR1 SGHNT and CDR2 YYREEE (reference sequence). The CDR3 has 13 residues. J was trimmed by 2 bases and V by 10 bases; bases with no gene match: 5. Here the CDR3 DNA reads TGTGCCGCAAAAGCGGGGGGGCAAGAGACCCAGTACTTC. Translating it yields CAAKAGGQETQYF.

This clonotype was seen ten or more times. CDR3 protein: CASSLAGTGTDTQYF. The CDR3 DNA reads TGTGCCAGCAGTTTAGCCGGGACAGGCACAGATACGCAGTATTTT. This sequence joins TRBV12-3 or TRBV12-4 and TRBJ2-3; 7 bases match TRBD1. Losses at the gene ends were 0 bases for V and 1 base for J; bases not matched to a gene: 1. The CDR3 spans 15 residues.

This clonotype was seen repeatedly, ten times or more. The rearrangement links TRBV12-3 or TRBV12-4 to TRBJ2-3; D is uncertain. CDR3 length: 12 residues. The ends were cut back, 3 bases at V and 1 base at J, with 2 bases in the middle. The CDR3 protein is CASSFGTDTQYF. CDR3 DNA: TGTGCCAGCAGTTTCGGCACAGATACGCAGTATTTT.

For the CDR3, the DNA is TGTGCCAGCTCTCAAGCGGCGTCACCCCTCCACTTT. Protein sequence: CASSQAASPLHF. The chain recombines TRBV18 with TRBJ1-6; D gene ambiguous. The CDR3 has 12 amino acids. Trimming took 6 bases from V and 10 from J, leaving 10 bases between them. CDR1 is KGHSH and CDR2 is LQKENI in the germline V gene.

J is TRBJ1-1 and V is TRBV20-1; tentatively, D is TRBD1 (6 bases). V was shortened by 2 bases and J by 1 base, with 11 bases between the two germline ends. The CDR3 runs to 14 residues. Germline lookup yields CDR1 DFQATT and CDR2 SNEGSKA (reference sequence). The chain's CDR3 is CSARPTGGNTEAFF. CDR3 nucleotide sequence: TGCAGTGCTAGACCGACAGGAGGGAACACTGAAGCTTTCTTT.

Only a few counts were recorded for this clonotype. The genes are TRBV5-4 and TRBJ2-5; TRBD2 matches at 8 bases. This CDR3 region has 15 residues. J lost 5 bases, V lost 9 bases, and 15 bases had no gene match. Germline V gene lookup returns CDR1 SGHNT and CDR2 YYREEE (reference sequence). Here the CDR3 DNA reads TGTGCCACAACTCTCTCACCGGGGGGGCCGGAGACCCAGTACTTC. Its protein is CATTLSPGGPETQYF.

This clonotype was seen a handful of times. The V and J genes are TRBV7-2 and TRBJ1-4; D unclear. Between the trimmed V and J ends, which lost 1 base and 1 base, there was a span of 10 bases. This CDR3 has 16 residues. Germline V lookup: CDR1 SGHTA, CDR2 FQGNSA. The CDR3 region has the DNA TGTGCCAGCAGCTTAGGGCTAGCGAGAACTAATGAAAAACTGTTTTTT. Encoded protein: CASSLGLARTNEKLFF.

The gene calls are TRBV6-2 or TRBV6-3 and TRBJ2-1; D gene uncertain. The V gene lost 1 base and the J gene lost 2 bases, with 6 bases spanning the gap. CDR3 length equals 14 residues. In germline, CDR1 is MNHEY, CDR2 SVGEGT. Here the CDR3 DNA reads TGTGCCAGCAGTTACTTCGGGCCCTACAATGAGCAGTTCTTC. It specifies CASSYFGPYNEQFF.

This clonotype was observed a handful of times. In DNA, the CDR3 is TGCAGTGCTCGACGGGACACCGGGGAGCTGTTTTTT. Translated: CSARRDTGELFF. This chain links TRBV20-1 with TRBJ2-2; D ambiguous. V was shortened by 5 bases and J by 3 bases, with 7 bases between the two germline ends. The CDR3 contains 12 residues. In germline, CDR1 is DFQATT, CDR2 SNEGSKA (reference sequence).

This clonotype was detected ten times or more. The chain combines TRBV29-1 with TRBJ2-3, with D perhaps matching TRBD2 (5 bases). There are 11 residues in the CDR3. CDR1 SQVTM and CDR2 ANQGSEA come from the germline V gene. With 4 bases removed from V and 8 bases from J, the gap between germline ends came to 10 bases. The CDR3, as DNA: TGCAGCGTTGGGGAGAAGGGTACGCAGTATTTT. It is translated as CSVGEKGTQYF.

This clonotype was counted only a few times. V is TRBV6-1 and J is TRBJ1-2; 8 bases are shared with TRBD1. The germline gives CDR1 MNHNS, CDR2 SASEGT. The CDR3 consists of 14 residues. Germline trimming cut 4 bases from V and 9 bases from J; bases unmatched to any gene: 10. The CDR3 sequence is CASSARRTGSSYTF. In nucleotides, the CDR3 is TGTGCCAGCAGTGCCCGACGGACAGGGAGCAGCTACACCTTC.

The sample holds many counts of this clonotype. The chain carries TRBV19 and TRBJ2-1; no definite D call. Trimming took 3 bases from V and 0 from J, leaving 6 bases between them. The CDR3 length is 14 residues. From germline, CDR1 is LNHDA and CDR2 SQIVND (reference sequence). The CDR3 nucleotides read TGTGCCAGTAGTATCCACAGCTCCTACAATGAGCAGTTCTTC. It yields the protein CASSIHSSYNEQFF.

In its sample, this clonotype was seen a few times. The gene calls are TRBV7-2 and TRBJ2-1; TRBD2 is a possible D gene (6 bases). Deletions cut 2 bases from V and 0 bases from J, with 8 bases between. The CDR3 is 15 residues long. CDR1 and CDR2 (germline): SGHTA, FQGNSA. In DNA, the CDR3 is TGTGCCAGCAGCTTACGGGAGAGCTCCTACAATGAGCAGTTCTTC. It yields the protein CASSLRESSYNEQFF. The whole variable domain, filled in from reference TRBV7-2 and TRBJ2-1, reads GAGVSQSPSNKVTEKGKDVELRCDPISGHTALYWYRQSLGQGLEFLIYFQGNSAPDKSGLPSDRFSAERTGGSVSTLTIQRTQQEDSAVYLCASSLRESSYNEQFFGPGTRLTVL.

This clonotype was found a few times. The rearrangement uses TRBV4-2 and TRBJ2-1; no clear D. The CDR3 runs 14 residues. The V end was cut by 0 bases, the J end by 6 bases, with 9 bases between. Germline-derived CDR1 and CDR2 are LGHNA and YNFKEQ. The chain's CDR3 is CASSQESWGNEQFF. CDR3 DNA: TGTGCCAGCAGCCAAGAATCGTGGGGCAATGAGCAGTTCTTC.

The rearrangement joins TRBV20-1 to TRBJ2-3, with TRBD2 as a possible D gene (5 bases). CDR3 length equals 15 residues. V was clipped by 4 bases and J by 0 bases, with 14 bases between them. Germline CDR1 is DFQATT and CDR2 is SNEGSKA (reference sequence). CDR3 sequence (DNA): TGCAGTGCTACCCCCTGGGAGCGGAGCACAGATACGCAGTATTTT. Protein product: CSATPWERSTDTQYF.

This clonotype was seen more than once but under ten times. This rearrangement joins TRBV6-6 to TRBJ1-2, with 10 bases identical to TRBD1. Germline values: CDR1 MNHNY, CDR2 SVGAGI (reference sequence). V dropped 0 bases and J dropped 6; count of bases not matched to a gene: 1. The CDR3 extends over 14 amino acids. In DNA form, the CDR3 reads TGTGCCAGCAGTTACTCTGGACAGGGGGATGGCTACACCTTC. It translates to CASSYSGQGDGYTF.

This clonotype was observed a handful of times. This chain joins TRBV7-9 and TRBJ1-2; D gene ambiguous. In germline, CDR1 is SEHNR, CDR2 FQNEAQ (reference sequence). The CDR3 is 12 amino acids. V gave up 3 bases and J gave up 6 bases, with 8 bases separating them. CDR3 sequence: CASSLFGDGYTF. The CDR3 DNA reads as TGTGCCAGCAGCTTGTTCGGCGATGGCTACACCTTC.

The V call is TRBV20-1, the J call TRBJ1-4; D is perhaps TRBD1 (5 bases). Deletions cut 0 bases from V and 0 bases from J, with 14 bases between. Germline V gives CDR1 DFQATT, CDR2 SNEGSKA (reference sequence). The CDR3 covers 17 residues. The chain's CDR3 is CSAREWEGTSTNEKLFF. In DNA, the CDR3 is TGCAGTGCTAGAGAATGGGAGGGGACTTCAACTAATGAAAAACTGTTTTTT.

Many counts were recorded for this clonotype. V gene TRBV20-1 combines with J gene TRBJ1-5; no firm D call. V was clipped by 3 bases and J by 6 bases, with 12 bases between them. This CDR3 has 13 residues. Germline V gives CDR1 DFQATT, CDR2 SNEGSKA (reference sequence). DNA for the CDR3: TGCAGTGCTAGGGATGGTCCAGGTCAGCCCCAGCATTTT. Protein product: CSARDGPGQPQHF.

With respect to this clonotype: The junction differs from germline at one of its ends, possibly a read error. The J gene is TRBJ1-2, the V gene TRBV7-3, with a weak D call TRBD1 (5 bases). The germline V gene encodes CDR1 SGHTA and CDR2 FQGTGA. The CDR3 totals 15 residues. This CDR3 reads CASSLTRDDSYGYTF. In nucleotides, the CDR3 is TGTGCCAGCAGCCTAACCCGGGACGACAGCTATGGCTACACCTTC.

The CDR3 region is CASSQGGPYGYTF. The DNA of the CDR3 is TGTGCCAGCAGCCAAGGGGGGCCCTATGGCTACACCTTC. The rearrangement links TRBV3-1 to TRBJ1-2; the D gene is possibly TRBD1 (6 bases). V lost 1 base to trimming and J lost 4 bases, with 7 bases between them. The CDR3 is 13 amino acids. In germline, CDR1 is LGHDT, CDR2 YNNKEL (reference sequence).

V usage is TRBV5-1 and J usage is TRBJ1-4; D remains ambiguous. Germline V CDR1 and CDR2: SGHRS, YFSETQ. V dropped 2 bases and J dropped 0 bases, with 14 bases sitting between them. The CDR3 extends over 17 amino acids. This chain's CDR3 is CASSFTSARATNEKLFF. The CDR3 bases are TGCGCCAGCAGCTTTACGTCCGCCCGGGCAACTAATGAAAAACTGTTTTTT.

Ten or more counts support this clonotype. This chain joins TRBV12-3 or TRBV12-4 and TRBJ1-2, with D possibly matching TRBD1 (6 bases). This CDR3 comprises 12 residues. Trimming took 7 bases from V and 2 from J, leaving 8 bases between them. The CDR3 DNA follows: TGTGCCAGCACTGGACAGAACTATGGCTACACCTTC. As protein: CASTGQNYGYTF.

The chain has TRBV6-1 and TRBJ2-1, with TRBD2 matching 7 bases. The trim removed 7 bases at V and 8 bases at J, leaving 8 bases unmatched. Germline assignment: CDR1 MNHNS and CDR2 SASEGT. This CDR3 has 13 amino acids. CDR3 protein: CASTLGGRYEQFF. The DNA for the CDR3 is TGTGCCAGCACCCTCGGGGGGAGGTATGAGCAGTTCTTC.

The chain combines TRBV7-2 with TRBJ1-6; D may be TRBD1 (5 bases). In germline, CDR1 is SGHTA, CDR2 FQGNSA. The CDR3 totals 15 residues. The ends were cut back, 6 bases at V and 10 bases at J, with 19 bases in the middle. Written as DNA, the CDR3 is TGTGCCAGCAGGGATCCGTTGGGACCGCAGTCACCCCTCCACTTT. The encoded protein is CASRDPLGPQSPLHF.

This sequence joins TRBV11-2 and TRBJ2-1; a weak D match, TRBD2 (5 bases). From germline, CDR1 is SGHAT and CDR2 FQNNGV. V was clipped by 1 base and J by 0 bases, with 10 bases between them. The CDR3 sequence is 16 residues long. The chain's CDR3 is CASSLGEGLSYNEQFF. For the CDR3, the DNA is TGTGCCAGCAGCTTAGGTGAGGGCCTCTCCTACAATGAGCAGTTCTTC.

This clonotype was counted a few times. The CDR3 reads CASSWDRGIPGTEAFF. The DNA for the CDR3 is TGTGCCAGCAGCTGGGACAGGGGGATCCCAGGGACTGAAGCTTTCTTT. The V call is TRBV11-1, the J call TRBJ1-1; 11 bases map to TRBD1. Germline V gives CDR1 SGHAT, CDR2 FQDESV (reference sequence). This CDR3 is built from 16 residues. J gave up 5 bases and V 4 bases, and 9 bases lay outside the gene matches.

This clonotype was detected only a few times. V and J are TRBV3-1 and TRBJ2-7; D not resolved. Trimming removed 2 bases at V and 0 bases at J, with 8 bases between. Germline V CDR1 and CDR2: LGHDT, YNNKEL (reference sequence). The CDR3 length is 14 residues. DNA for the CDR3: TGTGCCAGCAGCCAATACCCAGACTCCTACGAGCAGTACTTC. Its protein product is CASSQYPDSYEQYF.